This T cell receptor (beta chain) emerged from a study of OX40 agonist ivuxolimab in advanced cancers. Study in general: Patients enrolled in dose escalation were diagnosed with hepatocellular carcinoma, melanoma, renal cell or head and neck cancer. Cohort: 65% to 90% men, mean age roughly 60, aged about 20 to 90. Three patients responded partially, comprising one with hepatocellular carcinoma and two with cutaneous melanoma. Points from the study as a whole: Expanded clones were, on average, more numerous in CD8+ T cells than in CD4+.

Germline CDR1 is SGHDT and CDR2 is YYEEEE. The CDR3 consists of 14 residues. Between the trimmed V and J ends, which lost 1 base and 4 bases, there was a span of 9 bases. Only in-frame clones appear in the TCRdb table, and some are missing; sequencing was by immunoSEQ multiplex PCR. Among approximately 100,000 clones listed, 90% were seen once. Details on this clone: The antigen is not known.

This receptor was identified in an adult with an advanced solid tumor such as melanoma, head and neck, liver or kidney cancer. This chain links TRBV5-6 with TRBJ2-1; D may be TRBD2 (5 bases). The specimen comprised CD4+ or CD8+ T cells sorted from blood, sampled in a trial of the OX40 agonist ivuxolimab. Here the CDR3 DNA reads TGTGCCAGCAGCTTGAGCCGGGGTTACAATGAGCAGTTCTTC. It codes for CASSLSRGYNEQFF.